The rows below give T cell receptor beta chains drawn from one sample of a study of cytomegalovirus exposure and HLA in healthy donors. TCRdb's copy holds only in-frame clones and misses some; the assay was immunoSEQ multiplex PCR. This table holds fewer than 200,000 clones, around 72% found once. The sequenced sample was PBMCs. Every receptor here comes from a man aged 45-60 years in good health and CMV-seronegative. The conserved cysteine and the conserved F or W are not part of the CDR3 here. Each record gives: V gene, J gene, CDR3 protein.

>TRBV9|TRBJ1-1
ASSPGGGTEAF
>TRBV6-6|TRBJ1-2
ASSSAGGGYGYT
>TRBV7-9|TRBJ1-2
ASSSGVYYGYT
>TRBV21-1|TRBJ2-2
ASTGTGSTGELF
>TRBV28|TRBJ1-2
ASSYGSYGYT
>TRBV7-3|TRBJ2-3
ASSRGQGSGDTQY
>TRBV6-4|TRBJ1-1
ASRSTTAGTEAF
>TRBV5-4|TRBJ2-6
ASSSRDRGERDRT
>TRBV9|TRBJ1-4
ASSSSPTREKLF
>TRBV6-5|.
ASTPSGFASYEQY
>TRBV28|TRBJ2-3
ASTWTVLGTDTQY
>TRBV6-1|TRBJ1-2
ASRETGLGYT
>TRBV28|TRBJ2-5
ASSLEETQY
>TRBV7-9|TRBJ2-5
ASSRRRERETQY
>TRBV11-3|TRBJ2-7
ASSPGTPSGYEQY
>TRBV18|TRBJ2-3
ASSPRTGGADTQY
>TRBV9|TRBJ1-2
ASSVEQGGYGYT
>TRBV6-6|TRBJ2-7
ASSPGQGTSTYEQY
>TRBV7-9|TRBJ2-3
ASSSLPDTQY
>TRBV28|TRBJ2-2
ASSLWQRVVTGELF
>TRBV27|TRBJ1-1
ASSLYGDRPTEAF
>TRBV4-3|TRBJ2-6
ASSQDPTGLGANVLT
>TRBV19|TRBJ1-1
ATSHRGQSVSSNTEAF
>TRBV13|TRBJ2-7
ASSLDGTGGFVEQY
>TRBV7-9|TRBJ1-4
ASSLLGGRDNEKLF
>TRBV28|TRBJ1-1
ASSLDTNPDTEAF
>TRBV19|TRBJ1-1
ASSMDRGPVAF
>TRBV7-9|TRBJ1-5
ASSLGTGVVSNQPQH
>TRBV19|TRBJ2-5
ASSIGQGQETQY
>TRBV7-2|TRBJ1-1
ASSLASTEPHTEAF
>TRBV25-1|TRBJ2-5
ASSDPGGQETQY
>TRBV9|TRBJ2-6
ASSVIQDRIFSGANVLT
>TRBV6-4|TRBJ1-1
ASRAGQMNTEAF
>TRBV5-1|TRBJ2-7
ASSPRPPSAAVLTYEQY
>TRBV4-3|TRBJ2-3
ASSRTGTSGGGNTQY